This T cell receptor beta chain was captured in a study of T cell responses to AZD1222 COVID-19 vaccine. Study-level points and caveats: Reportedly, nearly half the spike-specific TCRs target unmutated variant regions. Spike-specific TCR breadth and depth went up after people got two AZD1222 doses.

Assay: immunoSEQ multiplex PCR; the TCRdb copy retains only in-frame clones and omits some. The data contain roughly 24,000 clones, over 75% of them singletons. As regards this clone: Its antigen is currently unknown.

This CDR3 is built from 15 residues. Sequences were derived from peripheral blood, sampled 28 days after the second AZD1222 dose. The V and J genes are TRBV21-1 and TRBJ2-2; TRBD2 is the table's D call, not checked against the DNA. TRBV21-1 is classified as a pseudogene. The sequence derives from an adult who received the AZD1222 COVID-19 vaccine. DNA of the CDR3: TGTGCCAGCAGCCTGACTAGTTTCGGCCCCGGGGAGCTGTTTTTT. This translates into CASSLTSFGPGELFF.